The rows below give T cell receptor beta chains drawn from one sample of a study of T cell responses to AZD1222 COVID-19 vaccine. Here immunoSEQ multiplex PCR was the method, and the copy in TCRdb shows in-frame clones only, minus some. Among some 200,000 clones listed, approximately 94% were seen once. The sample was peripheral blood, taken on day 0 of MenACWY control vaccination. The receptors were gathered from an adult in good health. CDR3s include the opening cysteine and the closing phenylalanine or tryptophan. Each record gives: D gene, V gene, J gene, clone size, CDR3 DNA, CDR3 protein. The D gene is left open where the match is weak. Expanded clones get a size class; other rows say once, few or many, or leave the size out.

>NA|TRBV2|TRBJ2-4|once
TGTGCCAGCAGTGGTCAGGGTTCTAGCATTCAGTACTTC
CASSGQGSSIQYF
>NA|TRBV29-1|TRBJ2-6|NA
TGCAGCGTTGAAGGGGACCCCAGCTCTGGGGCCAACGTCCTGACTTTC
CSVEGDPSSGANVLTF
>TRBD1|TRBV18|TRBJ1-5|NA
TGTGCCAGCAGACAGGGGGCAGAGCAGCCCCAGCATTTT
CASRQGAEQPQHF
>NA|TRBV12-3/TRBV12-4|TRBJ1-5|NA
TGTGCCAGCAGTTTAGCAGGGCCCCAGCATTTT
CASSLAGPQHF
>NA|TRBV12-3/TRBV12-4|TRBJ2-5|NA
TGTGCCAGCAGCTTAGGGGTGATGGAGACCCAGTACTTC
CASSLGVMETQYF
>NA|TRBV6-1|TRBJ2-3|NA
TGTGCCAGCAGCGAAAAGATCGGCGGGGGCACAGATACGCAGTATTTT
CASSEKIGGGTDTQYF
>NA|TRBV7-9|TRBJ1-1|once
TGTGCCAGCAGCTTGGGGGTGGGCACTGAAGCTTTCTTT
CASSLGVGTEAFF
>TRBD1|TRBV28|TRBJ1-2|NA
TGTGCCAGCAGCTTCATCACAGGGGTTTCGGGCTACACCTTC
CASSFITGVSGYTF
>NA|TRBV28|TRBJ1-2|NA
TGTGCCAGCACCTACCCCGAGGGTGCAGGCTATGGCTACACCTTC
CASTYPEGAGYGYTF
>TRBD1|TRBV7-9|TRBJ1-3|NA
TGTGCCAGCAGCTTAGTGAGGGGGCGAGACAGAAACACCATATATTTT
CASSLVRGRDRNTIYF
>NA|TRBV19|TRBJ2-6|NA
TGTGCCAGTAGTATAGGAGGAGGAACTGGGGCCAACGTCCTGACTTTC
CASSIGGGTGANVLTF
>NA|TRBV6-1|TRBJ2-1|NA
TGTGCCAGCAGTGAGAACAATGAGCAGTTCTTC
CASSENNEQFF